The 28 T cell receptor beta chains presented below share a single source sample, sequenced in a study of CD8 T cells in ankylosing spondylitis. The study, taken as a whole, reports: The study identified a TCR beta motif of roughly eight highly homologous variants that appeared characteristic of ankylosing spondylitis blood.

No antigens are known for them. TCRdb analysed the 5' RACE reads with MiXCR anew, one entry per CDR3 protein. The table lists 350,000 to 550,000 distinct CDR3 sequences, roughly 26% of them singletons. Sequences were obtained from blood, either unsorted or a sorted T cell fraction (not recorded which). The receptor set was obtained from a male donor with ankylosing spondylitis.

This rearrangement joins TRBV7-9 to TRBJ2-1; 8 bases align to TRBD1. V shed 3 bases, J shed 10 bases, and the junction held 8 bases outside the gene matches. The CDR3 has 14 amino acids. Germline CDR1 and CDR2: SEHNR and FQNEAQ (reference sequence). The CDR3 coding sequence is TGTGCCAGCAGCTTCCGGGACAGGAACCGGGAGCAGTTCTTC. This gives the protein CASSFRDRNREQFF.

Comment on this clonotype: A read error is likely, as this CDR3 ends without the conserved phenylalanine or tryptophan. The chain links TRBV7-9 to TRBJ2-1; perhaps TRBD2 as D (6 bases). With 10 bases removed from V and 5 bases from J, the gap between germline ends came to 21 bases. The CDR3 contains 15 residues. Germline V gene lookup returns CDR1 SEHNR and CDR2 FQNEAQ (reference sequence). DNA for the CDR3: TGTGCCACCCGAGGGGACTCCTACATCGACAATGAGCAGTTCTCC. It specifies CATRGDSYIDNEQFS.

CDR3 loop: CASSSSLGTRRAGELFF. The CDR3 nucleotides are TGTGCCAGCAGCTCTAGCCTCGGGACTAGACGGGCCGGGGAGCTGTTTTTT. The gene calls are TRBV7-6 and TRBJ2-2; 8 bases are shared with TRBD2. The germline gives CDR1 SGHVS, CDR2 FNYEAQ. Trimming at V came to 4 bases and at J to 6 bases, leaving 13 bases not matched to a gene. The CDR3 runs to 17 residues.

The V call is TRBV18, the J call TRBJ2-3; 7 bases are a match to TRBD2. With 2 bases clipped from V and 2 bases from J, the junction kept 4 bases outside the gene matches. This CDR3 region has 15 residues. Germline lookup yields CDR1 KGHSH and CDR2 LQKENI. As DNA, the CDR3 is TGTGCCAGCTCACCAGCGGGAGTTAACACAGATACGCAGTATTTT. Translated, it gives CASSPAGVNTDTQYF.

CDR3 region: CASSPGTSFGGELFF. CDR3 DNA sequence: TGTGCCAGCAGTCCCGGGACTAGCTTCGGCGGGGAGCTGTTTTTT. The genes are TRBV12-3 or TRBV12-4 and TRBJ2-2; 9 nucleotides match TRBD2. CDR3 size: 15 residues. V lost 5 bases and J lost 7; bases outside the gene matches: 8.

This sequence joins TRBV5-1 and TRBJ2-3, with 13 bases lining up with TRBD2. Germline-derived CDR1 and CDR2 are SGHRS and YFSETQ. This CDR3 spans 14 amino acids. V lost 0 bases, J lost 11 bases, and 3 bases stayed unmatched. The CDR3 sequence: CASSLEGTSGKQYF. CDR3 nucleotides: TGCGCCAGCAGCTTGGAAGGGACTAGCGGGAAGCAGTATTTT.

This clonotype was counted only a few times. The chain recombines TRBV24-1 with TRBJ2-6; possibly TRBD1 for D (5 bases). V was trimmed by 4 bases and J by 0 bases, leaving 12 bases between them. Germline CDR1 KGHDR, CDR2 SFDVKD. The CDR3 is made up of 17 amino acids. The CDR3 loop reads CATSEPTGSSGANVLTF. In DNA form, the CDR3 reads TGTGCCACCAGTGAGCCTACAGGATCCTCTGGGGCCAACGTCCTGACTTTC.

The chain carries TRBV21-1 and TRBJ2-5; the DNA was not used to check the table's D call, TRBD2. TRBV21-1 is termed a pseudogene. The CDR3 length is 19 residues. The CDR3 loop reads CASSSHPSSGRGPRETQYF. The CDR3 DNA reads as TGTGCCAGCAGCAGCCACCCTTCTAGCGGGAGGGGGCCCCGAGAGACCCAGTACTTC.

The gene calls are TRBV5-4 and TRBJ2-1, with a tentative D call TRBD2 (6 bases). This CDR3 has 14 amino acids. Trimming cost V 5 bases and J 9 bases, with 18 bases left between them. Germline loops: CDR1 SGHNT, CDR2 YYREEE (reference sequence). The CDR3 loop reads CASSSSLALSEQFF. The CDR3, as DNA: TGTGCCAGCAGTTCTTCACTAGCATTAAGTGAGCAGTTCTTC.

The chain combines TRBV7-2 with TRBJ2-1; D is undetermined. V shed 2 bases and J shed 7 bases, with 12 bases lying between them. Germline V gene sequence: CDR1 SGHTA, CDR2 FQGNSA. The CDR3 runs to 14 residues. The CDR3 protein is CASSLYRGENEQFF. In DNA, the CDR3 is TGTGCCAGCAGCTTATACCGTGGGGAAAATGAGCAGTTCTTC. Supplemented by reference TRBV7-2 and TRBJ2-1, the full variable domain reads GAGVSQSPSNKVTEKGKDVELRCDPISGHTALYWYRQSLGQGLEFLIYFQGNSAPDKSGLPSDRFSAERTGGSVSTLTIQRTQQEDSAVYLCASSLYRGENEQFFGPGTRLTVL.

This rearrangement joins TRBV4-1 to TRBJ2-3; D not certain. There are 13 residues in the CDR3. Trimming removed 0 bases at V and 3 bases at J, with 4 bases between. Germline loops: CDR1 MGHRA, CDR2 YSYEKL. CDR3 DNA: TGCGCCAGCAGCCAAGAGGCAACAGATACGCAGTATTTT. Residues: CASSQEATDTQYF.

The rearrangement joins TRBV20-1 to TRBJ2-7; TRBD2 aligns across 13 bases. Germline V gives CDR1 DFQATT, CDR2 SNEGSKA (reference sequence). The CDR3 runs to 15 residues. V lost 6 bases, J lost 4 bases, and 9 bases stayed unmatched. The CDR3 sequence is CSAEGLAGEHYEQYF. CDR3 in DNA: TGCAGTGCGGAAGGACTAGCGGGAGAACATTACGAGCAGTACTTC.

This clonotype occurred a few times. The V call is TRBV18, the J call TRBJ2-2, with 8 bases that match TRBD1. This CDR3 is built from 16 residues. Per the germline V gene, CDR1 is KGHSH and CDR2 is LQKENI. Trimming took 1 base from V and 4 from J; bases not matched to a gene: 5. DNA for the CDR3: TGTGCCAGCTCACCACGGACAGGGATCCGCACCGGGGAGCTGTTTTTT. This sequence encodes CASSPRTGIRTGELFF.

The V call is TRBV20-1, the J call TRBJ2-5, with TRBD1 identical over 7 bases. Germline V gene sequence: CDR1 DFQATT, CDR2 SNEGSKA (reference sequence). With V trimmed by 1 base and J by 5 bases, 7 bases remained unmatched. This CDR3 comprises 14 residues. CDR3 coding DNA: TGCAGTGCTAGAGTGGCAGGGGGTCAGGAGACCCAGTACTTC. Amino acids: CSARVAGGQETQYF.

The chain uses TRBV6-1 and TRBJ2-1; weak D call: TRBD2 (5 bases). There are 17 residues in the CDR3. V lost 7 bases and J 2 bases, leaving 21 bases between the germline ends. In germline, CDR1 is MNHNS, CDR2 SASEGT. CDR3 in amino acids: CASKRLPPRYTYNEQFF. The CDR3 bases are TGTGCCAGCAAAAGACTACCTCCCAGATACACCTACAATGAGCAGTTCTTC.

V and J are TRBV24-1 and TRBJ2-5; D possibly uses TRBD1 or TRBD2 (5 bases each). The CDR3 is 16 residues long. Trimming left V 2 bases short and J 5 bases short, with 17 bases between. Germline lookup yields CDR1 KGHDR and CDR2 SFDVKD. Here the CDR3 DNA reads TGTGCCACCAGTGATTGGCAAAAGGGGAGTCCCGAGACCCAGTACTTC. It is translated as CATSDWQKGSPETQYF.

The sample holds many counts of this clonotype. A junction end diverges from the germline sequence, so it may reflect a read error. The genes are TRBV5-1 and TRBJ2-2, with D uncertain. The germline gives CDR1 SGHRS, CDR2 YFSETQ. The CDR3 loop spans 14 amino acids. CDR3 loop: CASSPTVNTGELFF. DNA for the CDR3: TGTGCCAGCAGTCCCACGGTGAACACCGGGGAGCTGTTTTTT.

In this sample, this clonotype turned up a few times. The chain uses TRBV5-1 and TRBJ2-1; D unclear. The CDR3 sequence is 16 residues long. CDR1 and CDR2 (germline): SGHRS, YFSETQ. Trimming pared 4 bases from V and 0 bases from J, leaving 14 bases between. Here the CDR3 DNA reads TGCGCCAGCAGCCCCCAAGGCATGAGCTCCTACAATGAGCAGTTCTTC. It specifies CASSPQGMSSYNEQFF.

This clonotype was recorded a few times. This chain links TRBV2 with TRBJ1-2, with a tentative D call TRBD1 (5 bases). Germline loops: CDR1 SNHLY, CDR2 FYNNEI. This CDR3 spans 19 amino acids. V gave up 2 bases and J gave up 2 bases, with 24 bases separating them. The CDR3, as DNA: TGTGCCAGCAGTGAATCGGATTTAAGGCAGGGCCGGCGGAACTATGGCTACACCTTC. It is translated as CASSESDLRQGRRNYGYTF.

V is TRBV6-1 and J is TRBJ2-5; the match to TRBD1 covers 8 bases. There are 13 residues in the CDR3. V shed 11 bases and J 4 bases; nucleotides not matched to a gene: 9. Germline CDR1 is MNHNS and CDR2 is SASEGT. In nucleotides, the CDR3 is TGTGCCGGCCAGGACAGGGCCGGAGAGACCCAGTACTTC. Its translation: CAGQDRAGETQYF.

This clonotype was counted between two and nine times. The chain uses TRBV12-3 or TRBV12-4 and TRBJ1-5, with D maybe TRBD1 (5 bases). Trimming stripped 3 bases from V and 4 bases from J, with 13 bases between. CDR3 length equals 15 residues. The CDR3 nucleotides are TGTGCCAGCAGTTTTGAAAGGGGTGGAAATCAGCCCCAGCATTTT. Protein: CASSFERGGNQPQHF.

This clonotype was counted ten times or more. This sequence joins TRBV5-1 and TRBJ2-3; 11 bases agree with TRBD2. The CDR3 spans 19 residues. Germline assignment: CDR1 SGHRS and CDR2 YFSETQ. Trimming took 2 bases from V and 2 from J; bases not matched to a gene: 13. The CDR3 sequence: CASSLGTSGGGIDTDTQYF. CDR3 bases: TGCGCCAGCAGCTTAGGGACTAGCGGAGGAGGCATCGACACAGATACGCAGTATTTT. The entire variable domain, with the rest obtained from reference TRBV5-1 and TRBJ2-3, is as follows: KAGVTQTPRYLIKTRGQQVTLSCSPISGHRSVSWYQQTPGQGLQFLFEYFSETQRNKGNFPGRFSGRQFSNSRSEMNVSTLELGDSALYLCASSLGTSGGGIDTDTQYFGPGTRLTVL.

The V call is TRBV5-1, the J call TRBJ2-1; 8 bases are a match to TRBD2. V lost 0 bases, J lost 7 bases, and 6 bases stayed unmatched. CDR1 and CDR2 from the germline V gene are SGHRS and YFSETQ. There are 15 residues in the CDR3. The CDR3 is CASSLDGTRVNEQFF. DNA of the CDR3: TGCGCCAGCAGCTTGGATGGGACTAGGGTAAATGAGCAGTTCTTC.

The chain joins TRBV5-6 to TRBJ2-5, with 7 bases aligning to TRBD1. Germline CDR1 reads SGHDT; CDR2 reads YYEEEE. The CDR3 loop spans 14 amino acids. After removal of 6 bases from V and 0 bases from J, the junction contained 5 bases not matched to a gene. The CDR3 sequence: CASIQTGNQETQYF. The DNA for the CDR3 is TGTGCCAGCATACAGACAGGGAACCAAGAGACCCAGTACTTC.

This sequence joins TRBV2 and TRBJ2-1; D might be TRBD1 (6 bases). The CDR3 is 16 amino acids. CDR1 SNHLY and CDR2 FYNNEI come from the germline V gene. V was shortened by 5 bases and J by 4 bases, with 18 bases between the two germline ends. The CDR3 DNA reads TGTGCCAGCAGTTGGGGAACAGGGAGTACGTACAATGAGCAGTTCTTC. It is translated as CASSWGTGSTYNEQFF.

This clonotype was seen only a few times. The chain links TRBV12-3 or TRBV12-4 to TRBJ1-1, with 8 bases identical to TRBD1. The V segment lost 6 bases and the J segment 7 bases; nucleotides outside the gene matches: 7. This CDR3 region has 13 residues. CDR3 residues: CASSSEDRVEAFF. CDR3 DNA sequence: TGTGCCAGCAGCAGTGAGGACAGGGTTGAAGCTTTCTTT.

This clonotype was counted only a few times. This chain links TRBV24-1 with TRBJ2-7; no clear D. The CDR3 extends over 11 amino acids. With 0 bases removed from V and 5 bases from J, the gap between germline ends came to 1 base. Germline V lookup: CDR1 KGHDR, CDR2 SFDVKD. The CDR3 nucleotides are TGTGCCACCAGTGATTTGAACGAGCAGTACTTC. Protein product: CATSDLNEQYF.

The V and J genes are TRBV24-1 and TRBJ2-3; 8 bases align to TRBD1. Germline V lookup: CDR1 KGHDR, CDR2 SFDVKD. The V segment lost 3 bases and the J segment 7 bases; nucleotides outside the gene matches: 8. The CDR3 is 15 residues long. CDR3 coding DNA: TGTGCCACCAGTGATCCGCAGGGGGCGGGAAATACGCAGTATTTT. Its protein product is CATSDPQGAGNTQYF.